This entry describes one TCR beta chain. Antigen specificity is unknown. This entry comes from a study of cytomegalovirus exposure and HLA in healthy donors. Points from the study as a whole: Earlier analysis found most TCR beta V segments productive about 87% or about 30% of the time. In a later analysis, TCR association rates varied by HLA locus: DRB1 most, HLA-C fewest.

Per germline, CDR1 SGDLS and CDR2 YYNGEE. V trimming: 0 bases; J trimming: 8 bases; junction bases outside the gene matches: 8. There are 15 residues in the CDR3. With 60 Vbeta and 13 Jbeta primers, the PCR was carried out. TCRdb's table, derived via immunoSEQ multiplex PCR, lists solely in-frame clones and lacks some. The profile covers roughly 150,000 clones, with approximately 78% appearing a single time and 1.4% taken by the ten largest. Specimen: PBMCs. The TCR was taken from a male donor in good health and CMV-seronegative. This sequence joins TRBV9 and TRBJ2-1; 7 nucleotides match TRBD2. Written as DNA, the CDR3 is TGTGCCAGCAGCGTAGAGGCTAGCGGAGAGGATGAGCAGTTCTTC. Translating it yields CASSVEASGEDEQFF.